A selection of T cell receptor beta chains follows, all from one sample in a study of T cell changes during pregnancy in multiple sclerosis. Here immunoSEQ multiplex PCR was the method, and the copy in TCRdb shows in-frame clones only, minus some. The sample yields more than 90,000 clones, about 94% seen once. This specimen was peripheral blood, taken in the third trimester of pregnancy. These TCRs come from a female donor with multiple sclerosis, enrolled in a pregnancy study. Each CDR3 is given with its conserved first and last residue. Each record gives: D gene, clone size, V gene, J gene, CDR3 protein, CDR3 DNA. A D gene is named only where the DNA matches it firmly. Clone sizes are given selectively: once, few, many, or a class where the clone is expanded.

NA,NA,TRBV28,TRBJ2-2,CASRVRAGELFF,TGTGCCAGCAGGGTCCGGGCCGGGGAGCTGTTTTTT
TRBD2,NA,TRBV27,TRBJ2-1,CASILRTSGGPRNNEQFF,TGTGCCAGCATCCTTCGGACTAGCGGGGGGCCTAGAAACAATGAGCAGTTCTTC
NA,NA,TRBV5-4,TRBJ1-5,CASSPDSNQPQHF,TGTGCCAGCAGCCCGGACAGTAATCAGCCCCAGCATTTT
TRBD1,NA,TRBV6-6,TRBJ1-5,CASSPGQGLPQPQHF,TGTGCCAGCAGTCCGGGACAGGGCCTCCCTCAGCCCCAGCATTTT
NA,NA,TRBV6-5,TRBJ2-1,CASRKYGDEQFF,TGTGCCAGCCGCAAGTACGGGGATGAGCAGTTCTTC
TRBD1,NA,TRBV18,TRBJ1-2,CASSTGTVYGYTF,TGTGCCAGCTCGACCGGGACAGTCTATGGCTACACCTTC
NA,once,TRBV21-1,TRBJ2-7,CASSKARREPYEQYF,TGTGCCAGCAGCAAAGCGAGGCGGGAGCCCTACGAGCAGTACTTC
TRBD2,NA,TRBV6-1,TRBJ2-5,CASSGRLGQETQYF,TGTGCCAGCAGCGGGAGGCTGGGCCAAGAGACCCAGTACTTC
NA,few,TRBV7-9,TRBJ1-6,CASSHSSPLHF,TGTGCCAGCAGCCATAGTTCACCCCTCCACTTT
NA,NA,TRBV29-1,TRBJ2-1,CSVEDPEGTSYNEQFF,TGCAGCGTTGAAGATCCGGAGGGGACCTCTTACAATGAGCAGTTCTTC
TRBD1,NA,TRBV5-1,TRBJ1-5,CASSLEAGGQPQHF,TGCGCCAGCAGCTTGGAGGCAGGGGGCCAGCCCCAGCATTTT
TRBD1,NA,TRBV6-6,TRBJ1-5,CASSSRTGVNQPQHF,TGTGCCAGCAGTTCCAGGACAGGGGTTAATCAGCCCCAGCATTTT
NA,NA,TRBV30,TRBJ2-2,CAWSVRAGRGELFF,TGTGCCTGGAGTGTACGGGCAGGGCGAGGGGAGCTGTTTTTT
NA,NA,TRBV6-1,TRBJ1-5,CASSDEGRSNQPQHF,TGTGCCAGCAGTGATGAGGGTAGGAGCAATCAGCCCCAGCATTTT
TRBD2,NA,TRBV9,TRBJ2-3,CASSFGLAGDLTDTQYF,TGTGCCAGCAGCTTCGGACTAGCGGGAGACCTCACAGATACGCAGTATTTT
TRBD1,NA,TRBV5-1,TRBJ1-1,CASSHGTGGTEAFF,TGCGCCAGCAGCCACGGGACAGGGGGTACTGAAGCTTTCTTT
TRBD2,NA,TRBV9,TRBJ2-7,CASSVGTSGYEQYF,TGTGCCAGCAGCGTAGGGACTAGCGGCTACGAGCAGTACTTC
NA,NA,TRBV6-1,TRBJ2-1,CASSAGHSYNEQFF,TGTGCCAGCAGTGCCGGACACTCCTACAATGAGCAGTTCTTC
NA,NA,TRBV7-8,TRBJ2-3,CASSRREDSSSTDTQYF,TGTGCCAGCAGCCGACGCGAGGACAGTTCTAGCACAGATACGCAGTATTTT
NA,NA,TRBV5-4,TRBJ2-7,CASSLRQGYEQYF,TGTGCCAGCAGCTTGAGGCAGGGCTACGAGCAGTACTTC
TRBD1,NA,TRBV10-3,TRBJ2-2,CATQDRASPTGELFF,TGTGCCACCCAGGACAGGGCTTCGCCCACCGGGGAGCTGTTTTTT
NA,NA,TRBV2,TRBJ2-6,CASSEPPGAGANVLTF,TGTGCCAGCAGCGAGCCTCCAGGCGCTGGGGCCAACGTCCTGACTTTC
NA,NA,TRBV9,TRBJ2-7,CASSVGASYEQYF,TGTGCCAGCAGCGTAGGAGCGTCCTACGAGCAGTACTTC
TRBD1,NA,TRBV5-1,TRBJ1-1,CASSVQGAGEAFF,TGCGCCAGCAGCGTCCAGGGGGCTGGGGAAGCTTTCTTT
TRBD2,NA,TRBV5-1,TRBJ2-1,CASSLGASGGVGEQFF,TGCGCCAGCAGCTTGGGGGCTAGCGGGGGGGTCGGTGAGCAGTTCTTC
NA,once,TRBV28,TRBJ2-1,CASTLGGHGGPYNEQFF,TGTGCCAGCACTCTGGGAGGTCACGGGGGTCCCTACAATGAGCAGTTCTTC
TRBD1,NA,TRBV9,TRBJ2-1,CASSVPARTGGGDEQFF,TGTGCCAGCAGCGTACCGGCGAGGACAGGGGGAGGAGATGAGCAGTTCTTC
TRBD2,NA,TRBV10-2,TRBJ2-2,CASRPTSVNTGELFF,TGCGCCAGCAGACCGACTAGCGTGAACACCGGGGAGCTGTTTTTT
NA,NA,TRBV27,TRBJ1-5,CASSLWRDQPQHF,TGTGCCAGCAGTCTGTGGAGGGATCAGCCCCAGCATTTT
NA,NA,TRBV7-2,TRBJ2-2,CASSLGSGFTGELFF,TGTGCCAGCAGCTTAGGGTCGGGATTCACCGGGGAGCTGTTTTTT
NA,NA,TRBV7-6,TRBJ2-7,CASSLAAGDSYEQYF,TGTGCCAGCAGCTTAGCCGCAGGGGATTCCTACGAGCAGTACTTC
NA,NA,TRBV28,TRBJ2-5,CASTPSGTRKETQYF,TGTGCCAGCACCCCTTCGGGGACTCGGAAAGAGACCCAGTACTTC
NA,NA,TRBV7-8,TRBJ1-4,CASSPRAQDQLFF,TGTGCCAGCAGCCCGAGGGCGCAGGACCAACTGTTTTTT
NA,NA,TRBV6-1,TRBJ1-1,CASSAVDSGTEAFF,TGTGCCAGCAGTGCTGTGGATAGCGGCACTGAAGCTTTCTTT
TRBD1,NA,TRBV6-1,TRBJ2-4,CASSALGQGKNIQYF,TGTGCCAGCAGTGCCCTTGGACAGGGGAAAAACATTCAGTACTTC
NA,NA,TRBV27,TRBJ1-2,CASSLSGGNGYTF,TGTGCCAGCAGTTTATCAGGGGGAAATGGCTACACCTTC
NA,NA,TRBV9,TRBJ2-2,CASSVTGNTGELFF,TGTGCCAGCAGCGTAACAGGGAACACCGGGGAGCTGTTTTTT
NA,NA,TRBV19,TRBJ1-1,CASSIRTDPTEAFF,TGTGCCAGTAGTATCAGGACAGATCCCACTGAAGCTTTCTTT
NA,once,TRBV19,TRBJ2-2,CASSTSYSGELFF,TGTGCCAGTAGTACGTCTTACTCCGGGGAGCTGTTTTTT
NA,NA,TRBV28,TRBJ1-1,CASSLFGGLYTEAFF,TGTGCCAGCAGTTTATTCGGTGGGCTGTACACTGAAGCTTTCTTT